This TCR beta chain originates from a study of shared clonotypes between healthy human individuals. From germline, CDR1 is MGHRA and CDR2 YSYEKL. The CDR3 length is 19 residues. Trimming took 4 bases from V and 4 from J, leaving 26 bases between them. Data came from immunoSEQ multiplex PCR; TCRdb stores just in-frame clones and leaves some out. The repertoire includes roughly 2.2 million clones, around 92% of them detected once, and 0.37% sits in the top ten. The source material was naive CD4+ T cells from PBMCs. Subset in this sample: CD45RA+ positively selected. The receptor's source is a man younger than 30 in good health. Some clones in this sample may be carry-over from other donors' samples. The chain uses TRBV4-1 and TRBJ2-1; a possible D gene is TRBD2 (6 bases). The CDR3 protein is CASSPLVVGGAGVYNEQFF. CDR3 DNA: TGCGCCAGCAGCCCCCTTGTGGTGGGAGGCGCAGGAGTGTACAATGAGCAGTTCTTC.